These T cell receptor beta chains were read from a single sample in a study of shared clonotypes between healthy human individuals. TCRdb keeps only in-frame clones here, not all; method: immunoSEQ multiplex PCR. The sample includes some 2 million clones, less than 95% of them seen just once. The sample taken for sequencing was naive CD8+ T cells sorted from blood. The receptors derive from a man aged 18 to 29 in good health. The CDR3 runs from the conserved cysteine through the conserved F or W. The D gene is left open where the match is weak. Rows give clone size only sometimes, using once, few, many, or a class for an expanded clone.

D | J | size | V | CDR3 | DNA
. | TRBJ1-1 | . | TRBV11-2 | CASSLSGIEAFF | TGTGCCAGCAGCTTAAGCGGCATCGAAGCTTTCTTT
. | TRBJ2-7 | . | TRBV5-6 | CASSLGVSPYEQYF | TGTGCCAGCAGCTTAGGCGTTAGTCCCTACGAGCAGTACTTC
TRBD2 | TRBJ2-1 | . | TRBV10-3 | CAISSWGEGVNEQFF | TGTGCCATCAGCTCGTGGGGGGAGGGTGTCAATGAGCAGTTCTTC
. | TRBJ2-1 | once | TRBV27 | CASRLGGFGYNEQFF | TGTGCCAGCAGATTGGGGGGCTTCGGTTACAATGAGCAGTTCTTC
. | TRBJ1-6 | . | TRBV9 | CASSGGQSSPLHF | TGTGCCAGCAGCGGGGGGCAAAGCTCACCCCTCCACTTT
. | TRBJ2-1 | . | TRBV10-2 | CASRDGTDNEQFF | TGCGCCAGCAGAGACGGGACGGACAATGAGCAGTTCTTC
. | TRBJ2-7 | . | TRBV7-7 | CASSLDPGSSEQYF | TGTGCTAGCAGCTTAGATCCAGGTAGCTCCGAGCAGTACTTC
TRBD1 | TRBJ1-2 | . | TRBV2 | CASSEVGQGPSYGYTF | TGTGCCAGCAGTGAAGTCGGACAGGGTCCTAGCTATGGCTACACCTTC
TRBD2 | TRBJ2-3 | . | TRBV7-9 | CASSFPTSGGAGDTQYF | TGTGCCAGCAGCTTCCCGACTAGCGGGGGGGCTGGGGATACGCAGTATTTT
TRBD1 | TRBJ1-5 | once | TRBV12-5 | CASGLYPGGLSNQPQHF | TGTGCTAGTGGTTTGTATCCAGGGGGCTTGAGCAATCAGCCCCAGCATTTT
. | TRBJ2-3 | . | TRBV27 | CASSFLGVGTDTQYF | TGTGCCAGCAGTTTCCTGGGGGTGGGCACAGATACGCAGTATTTT
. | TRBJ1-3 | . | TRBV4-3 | CASSQDRTGTFWDTIYF | TGCGCCAGCAGCCAAGACCGGACGGGGACCTTTTGGGACACCATATATTTT
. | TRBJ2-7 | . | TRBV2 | CASSLPGDFSRSSYEQYF | TGTGCCAGCAGTCTCCCGGGAGATTTTAGCCGGAGCTCCTACGAGCAGTACTTC
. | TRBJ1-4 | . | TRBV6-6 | CASGRDGLDNEKLFF | TGTGCCAGCGGAAGGGACGGACTGGATAATGAAAAACTGTTTTTT
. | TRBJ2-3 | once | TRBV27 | CASKIKGGLNTDTQYF | TGTGCCAGCAAAATTAAGGGGGGGCTGAACACAGATACGCAGTATTTT